Listed below are T cell receptor beta chains from one sample, sequenced in a study of blood T cell repertoires in COVID-19. This table comes from immunoSEQ multiplex PCR, and its TCRdb copy is limited to in-frame clones, with some not included. The sample holds about 150,000 clones, about 86% seen once. The sequencing input was peripheral blood. These TCRs come from a woman aged 55-69 years with acute or convalescent COVID-19. Each CDR3 is given with its conserved first and last residue. A D gene is named only where the DNA matches it firmly. The listing skips clone size in some rows; elsewhere it reads once, few, many or a size class.

>TRBJ1-6|-|-|TRBV7-2
CASSLGRDPPLHF
TGTGCCAGCAGCTTAGGGAGGGATCCACCCCTCCACTTT
>TRBJ2-1|TRBD1|-|TRBV4-1
CASRNTLDRGQEKFF
TGCGCCAGCAGGAATACATTAGACAGGGGGCAAGAAAAGTTCTTC
>TRBJ1-1|TRBD1|few|TRBV6-6
CASSYGRGQGGAFF
TGTGCCAGCAGTTACGGGCGTGGACAGGGAGGAGCTTTCTTT
>TRBJ1-2|-|-|TRBV19
CASSNKGGNYGYTF
TGTGCCAGTAGTAATAAGGGAGGGAACTATGGCTACACCTTC
>TRBJ1-1|TRBD1|-|TRBV11-2
CASSRVGTGGEAFF
TGTGCCAGCAGCCGGGTAGGGACAGGGGGCGAAGCTTTCTTT
>TRBJ1-4|-|-|TRBV15
CATSRDLTAEKLFF
TGTGCCACCAGCAGAGATCTGACAGCGGAAAAACTGTTTTTT
>TRBJ2-3|TRBD2|once|TRBV6-2/TRBV6-3
CASSSPSGVTDTQYF
TGTGCCAGCAGTTCGCCTAGCGGGGTAACAGATACGCAGTATTTT
>TRBJ1-1|-|-|TRBV30
CAWSVRGAGNTEAFF
TGTGCCTGGAGTGTCAGGGGCGCGGGGAACACTGAAGCTTTCTTT
>TRBJ2-1|TRBD1|-|TRBV7-3
CASSLTRDRAYEQFF
TGTGCCAGCAGCTTAACACGGGACAGGGCATATGAGCAGTTCTTC
>TRBJ1-5|TRBD1|-|TRBV5-8
CASSAGQGYVGGNQPQHF
TGTGCCAGCAGCGCGGGACAGGGGTACGTCGGTGGCAATCAGCCCCAGCATTTT
>TRBJ2-3|-|-|TRBV21-1
CASSSKREPSTDTQYF
TGTGCCAGCAGCTCGAAGCGGGAGCCTAGCACAGATACGCAGTATTTT
>TRBJ2-3|-|-|TRBV5-1
CASSLDRASTDTQYF
TGCGCCAGCAGCTTGGACAGGGCGAGCACAGATACGCAGTATTTT
>TRBJ1-2|TRBD1|-|TRBV10-2
CASKRGWQGEPNYGYTF
TGCGCCAGCAAGAGGGGGTGGCAGGGGGAACCTAACTATGGCTACACCTTC
>TRBJ2-7|TRBD2|-|TRBV10-1
CASSPNRGTSGGYEQYF
TGCGCCAGCAGTCCCAATAGGGGGACTAGCGGGGGCTACGAGCAGTACTTC
>TRBJ1-5|-|-|TRBV29-1
CSVVPLASNQPQHF
TGCAGCGTTGTTCCGTTAGCTTCCAATCAGCCCCAGCATTTT
>TRBJ1-2|TRBD1|once|TRBV6-6
CASSYSSTGGVYGYTF
TGTGCCAGCAGTTACTCTTCGACAGGGGGCGTCTATGGCTACACCTTC
>TRBJ1-2|-|few|TRBV5-3
CARSLCEPLDYGYTF
TGTGCCAGAAGCTTGTGCGAGCCCCTGGACTATGGCTACACCTTC
>TRBJ1-1|-|-|TRBV5-1
CASRSLPGLNTEAFF
TGCGCCAGCAGATCGCTCCCCGGTTTGAACACTGAAGCTTTCTTT
>TRBJ2-6|-|-|TRBV5-1
CASRDSSGANVLTF
TGCGCCAGCAGGGACAGCTCTGGGGCCAACGTCCTGACTTTC
>TRBJ1-1|-|-|TRBV6-1
CASSTVGTEAFF
TGTGCCAGCAGCACAGTTGGGACTGAAGCTTTCTTT
>TRBJ2-1|TRBD2|-|TRBV29-1
CSAAGGSSYNEQFF
TGCAGCGCCGCCGGGGGGAGCTCCTACAATGAGCAGTTCTTC
>TRBJ1-5|-|-|TRBV7-9
CASSFDRNQPQHF
TGTGCCAGCAGCTTCGACAGAAATCAGCCCCAGCATTTT
>TRBJ2-7|-|-|TRBV2
CASTEEALHSYEQYF
TGTGCCAGCACCGAGGAAGCACTCCATTCCTACGAGCAGTACTTC
>TRBJ2-7|TRBD1|-|TRBV2
CASTGTGVLYEQYF
TGTGCCAGCACCGGGACAGGGGTCCTTTACGAGCAGTACTTC
>TRBJ1-2|TRBD1|-|TRBV28
CASSLRDRVNYGYTF
TGTGCCAGCAGTTTAAGGGACAGGGTGAACTATGGCTACACCTTC
>TRBJ2-3|-|few|TRBV7-9
CASSQNAADTQYF
TGTGCCAGCAGTCAAAACGCGGCAGATACGCAGTATTTT
>TRBJ1-2|-|-|TRBV25-1
CNPQGADYGYTF
TGTAACCCACAGGGAGCGGACTATGGCTACACCTTC
>TRBJ1-2|-|-|TRBV5-1
CASSLRAGYYGYTF
TGCGCCAGCAGCTTGCGGGCAGGGTACTATGGCTACACCTTC
>TRBJ2-2|-|-|TRBV9
CASSPPVAGELFF
TGTGCCAGCAGCCCCCCGGTCGCCGGGGAGCTGTTTTTT
>TRBJ2-3|-|-|TRBV1
CTSSLGTSGGALGTQYF
TGCACCAGCAGCCTAGGGACTAGCGGGGGGGCGTTGGGTACGCAGTATTTT
>TRBJ2-3|-|-|TRBV10-1
CASSAGQPGDTQYF
TGCGCCAGCAGTGCCGGACAACCCGGGGATACGCAGTATTTT
>TRBJ1-5|-|once|TRBV28
CASRGGTINQPQHF
TGTGCCAGCAGGGGGGGGACCATCAATCAGCCCCAGCATTTT
>TRBJ2-7|-|-|TRBV5-1
CASSLYGTSSEQYF
TGCGCCAGCAGCTTATACGGGACATCGAGCGAGCAGTACTTC
>TRBJ2-5|-|-|TRBV9
CASSARGARQETQYF
TGTGCCAGCAGCGCCCGGGGGGCAAGACAAGAGACCCAGTACTTC
>TRBJ1-2|TRBD1|-|TRBV5-1
CASSSSGTESHGYTF
TGCGCCAGCAGCTCCTCCGGGACAGAAAGCCATGGCTACACCTTC
>TRBJ2-7|TRBD1|once|TRBV6-1
CASTRDGTVGEQYF
TGTGCCAGCACCCGGGACGGGACAGTAGGCGAGCAGTACTTC
>TRBJ1-1|-|-|TRBV9
CASSVGPNYGGAEAFF
TGTGCCAGCAGCGTAGGCCCGAACTACGGCGGCGCTGAAGCTTTCTTT
>TRBJ2-1|-|-|TRBV19
CASSILGHKENEQFF
TGTGCCAGTAGTATTCTGGGCCATAAAGAGAATGAGCAGTTCTTC
>TRBJ1-6|TRBD1|-|TRBV27
CASSLALTGLTYNSPLHF
TGTGCCAGCAGTCTCGCTTTGACAGGGCTGACCTATAATTCACCCCTCCACTTT
>TRBJ1-5|-|few|TRBV21-1
CAGGDSGILGQPQHF
TGTGCCGGCGGGGACTCAGGGATTTTAGGTCAGCCCCAGCATTTT
>TRBJ1-2|TRBD1|many|TRBV28
CASSSWGQLYGYTF
TGTGCCAGCAGTTCCTGGGGACAGCTCTATGGCTACACCTTC
>TRBJ1-2|TRBD1|-|TRBV18
CASSQGQPLVGYTF
TGTGCCAGCTCACAGGGACAGCCCTTGGTTGGCTACACCTTC
>TRBJ1-2|-|-|TRBV29-1
CSVAETGNYGYTF
TGCAGCGTTGCGGAGACGGGGAACTATGGCTACACCTTC
>TRBJ2-1|-|-|TRBV5-1
CASSLSSGQTYNEQFF
TGCGCCAGCAGCTTATCGTCAGGGCAAACTTACAATGAGCAGTTCTTC
>TRBJ2-3|-|-|TRBV24-1
CATSEGGADTQYF
TGTGCCACCAGTGAGGGCGGGGCAGATACGCAGTATTTT
>TRBJ2-3|-|-|TRBV6-5
CASSYSQGSTDTQYF
TGTGCCAGCAGTTACTCCCAGGGTAGCACAGATACGCAGTATTTT
>TRBJ2-7|-|-|TRBV25-1
CASRMSGSYEQYF
TGTGCCAGCAGGATGAGCGGCTCCTACGAGCAGTACTTC
>TRBJ1-4|-|-|TRBV4-1
CASSQEEGFGEKLFF
TGCGCCAGCAGCCAAGAGGAGGGGTTCGGCGAAAAACTGTTTTTT
>TRBJ1-1|-|-|TRBV28
CASGTGSTEAFF
TGTGCCAGCGGAACAGGGAGCACTGAAGCTTTCTTT
>TRBJ2-7|-|once|TRBV14
CASRPEGAGGKEGYEQYF
TGTGCCAGCAGACCCGAAGGTGCAGGGGGTAAGGAGGGTTACGAGCAGTACTTC
>TRBJ1-2|TRBD1|-|TRBV5-6
CASSSRDRAFNYGYTF
TGTGCCAGCAGCTCGAGGGACAGGGCATTCAACTATGGCTACACCTTC
>TRBJ2-2|-|-|TRBV19
CASSTRSGELFF
TGTGCCAGTAGTACCCGCAGCGGGGAGCTGTTTTTT
>TRBJ2-3|TRBD1|few|TRBV5-8
CASSWPGQGGDTQYF
TGTGCCAGCAGCTGGCCGGGACAGGGGGGAGATACGCAGTATTTT
>TRBJ1-4|-|-|TRBV2
CASTKILSTNEKLFF
TGTGCCAGCACCAAAATTCTATCTACTAATGAAAAACTGTTTTTT
>TRBJ2-1|TRBD2|once|TRBV7-6
CASSLDSSGGAELNEQFF
TGTGCCAGCAGCTTAGACAGTAGCGGGGGGGCCGAGTTAAATGAGCAGTTCTTC
>TRBJ2-3|TRBD2|-|TRBV2
CASSEEVPGLAGPTDTQYF
TGTGCCAGCAGTGAAGAAGTCCCAGGACTAGCGGGGCCCACAGATACGCAGTATTTT